This entry lists 21 T cell receptor beta chains sequenced from one sample in a study of T cells in Graves' hyperthyroidism and ophthalmopathy. RNA transcripts served as the template for amplifying TCR beta CDR3 regions. Using the HTBI primer set, a first-round RT-PCR was run on the TCR CDR3. TCRdb recomputed calls from the multiplex PCR reads with MiXCR, one row per CDR3 protein. The sample records fewer than 450,000 distinct CDR3 sequences, approximately 18% being singletons. Material for sequencing was blood. These receptors were obtained from a woman in her 30s with Graves' hyperthyroidism that later progressed to Graves' ophthalmopathy.

The V call is TRBV29-1, the J call TRBJ2-7; 8 nucleotides align to TRBD1. This CDR3 is built from 14 residues. Trimming cost V 7 bases and J 5 bases; bases outside gene matches: 13. Germline-derived CDR1 and CDR2 are SQVTM and ANQGSEA. The CDR3 DNA reads TGCAGCGCCCAGTCTGGGGGACAGGTCCACGAGCAGTACTTC. Residues: CSAQSGGQVHEQYF.

Many counts were recorded for this clonotype. The chain joins TRBV28 to TRBJ2-2, with D unresolved. Between the trimmed V and J ends, which lost 2 bases and 7 bases, there was a span of 5 bases. Germline CDR1 and CDR2: MDHEN and SYDVKM. The CDR3 has 12 residues. The CDR3 nucleotides are TGTGCCAGCAGTTTAACGAGCGGGGAGCTGTTTTTT. This sequence encodes CASSLTSGELFF.

CDR3 in amino acids: CSARADSTDTQYF. Here the CDR3 DNA reads TGCAGTGCTAGAGCGGACAGCACAGATACGCAGTATTTT. The chain recombines TRBV20-1 with TRBJ2-3; D ambiguous. This CDR3 is built from 13 residues. Germline assignment: CDR1 DFQATT and CDR2 SNEGSKA (reference sequence). V lost 1 base to trimming and J lost 0 bases, with 5 bases between them.

This clonotype was seen at least ten times. The rearrangement uses TRBV10-3 and TRBJ2-5; no reliable D call. Trimming stripped 2 bases from V and 5 bases from J, with 9 bases between. Per germline, CDR1 ENHRY and CDR2 SYGVKD. CDR3 length: 13 amino acids. CDR3 residues: CAISEEPEETQYF. CDR3 nucleotides: TGTGCCATCAGTGAGGAACCCGAGGAGACCCAGTACTTC.

This clonotype has ten or more counts. The V and J genes are TRBV2 and TRBJ2-3; no firm D call. Trimming cost V 0 bases and J 6 bases, with 13 bases left between them. The CDR3 length is 15 residues. Germline V gene sequence: CDR1 SNHLY, CDR2 FYNNEI. The CDR3 is CASSEALSYSDTQYF. CDR3 DNA: TGTGCCAGCAGTGAAGCTCTTTCTTATAGCGATACGCAGTATTTT. The full variable domain, with the rest looked up from reference TRBV2 and TRBJ2-3, is EPEVTQTPSHQVTQMGQEVILRCVPISNHLYFYWYRQILGQKVEFLVSFYNNEISEKSEIFDDQFSVERPDGSNFTLKIRSTKLEDSAMYFCASSEALSYSDTQYFGPGTRLTVL.

This clonotype was found a few times. This chain links TRBV24-1 with TRBJ2-1, with D possibly being TRBD1 (5 bases). Germline assignment: CDR1 KGHDR and CDR2 SFDVKD. The CDR3 spans 15 residues. The ends were cut back, 0 bases at V and 5 bases at J, with 10 bases in the middle. The CDR3 DNA follows: TGTGCCACCAGTGATTTGGGGCAGGGAAACAATGAGCAGTTCTTC. Protein product: CATSDLGQGNNEQFF.

This clonotype was seen repeatedly, ten times or more. The rearrangement joins TRBV15 to TRBJ1-2, with D uncertain. The germline CDR1 and CDR2 sequences are LNHNV and YYDKDF (reference sequence). This CDR3 is built from 14 residues. Trimming pared 0 bases from V and 3 bases from J, leaving 8 bases between. CDR3 loop: CATSRDNSDYGYTF. CDR3 bases: TGTGCCACCAGCAGAGATAACAGCGACTATGGCTACACCTTC.

In this sample, this clonotype turned up a few times. V usage is TRBV7-9 and J usage is TRBJ1-1, with a tentative D call TRBD1 (6 bases). The CDR3 consists of 14 residues. CDR1 and CDR2 from the germline V gene are SEHNR and FQNEAQ (reference sequence). V was cut by 3 bases and J by 5 bases, with 13 bases left in between. The chain's CDR3 is CASSFDTGLTEAFF. The CDR3 DNA follows: TGTGCCAGCAGCTTTGATACAGGGTTAACTGAAGCTTTCTTT.

This clonotype appeared many times. This chain connects TRBV7-9 to TRBJ1-1; D is unresolved. Trimming stripped 3 bases from V and 4 bases from J, with 12 bases between. Germline V CDR1 and CDR2: SEHNR, FQNEAQ (reference sequence). The CDR3 extends over 14 amino acids. The CDR3 sequence: CASSLEGSGTEAFF. The CDR3 region has the DNA TGTGCCAGCAGCTTGGAGGGAAGTGGCACTGAAGCTTTCTTT.

This clonotype was seen more than once but under ten times. V usage is TRBV18 and J usage is TRBJ2-7, with 10 bases lining up with TRBD1. The CDR3 totals 15 residues. Losses at the gene ends were 3 bases for V and 7 bases for J; bases not matched to a gene: 9. Germline values: CDR1 KGHSH, CDR2 LQKENI. The CDR3 is CASSPGTGAWGEQYF. In DNA form, the CDR3 reads TGTGCCAGCTCACCTGGGACAGGGGCCTGGGGGGAGCAGTACTTC.

In its sample, this clonotype was seen once. This chain links TRBV30 with TRBJ2-2, with 8 bases aligning to TRBD2. Germline V gene sequence: CDR1 GTSNPN, CDR2 SVGIG (reference sequence). J gave up 6 bases and V 2 bases, and 14 bases lay outside the gene matches. There are 17 residues in the CDR3. In nucleotides, the CDR3 is TGTGCCTGGAGTCGGGCAGAAAGCGGGAGCTTCCCCGGGGAGCTGTTTTTT. Translation gives CAWSRAESGSFPGELFF.

V usage is TRBV7-8 and J usage is TRBJ2-7, with D perhaps TRBD1 or TRBD2 (6 bases each). CDR1 is SGHVS, CDR2 FQNEAQ, per germline. The length of the CDR3 is 14 residues. Trimming took off 8 bases at V and 2 bases at J, with 16 bases between the two ends. For the CDR3, the DNA is TGTGCCAGCGGAGAGGGGGGTGCCCCCTACGAGCAGTACTTC. It specifies CASGEGGAPYEQYF.

This clonotype was observed a single time. This clone may be a read error of a much larger clone one base away. The V gene is TRBV4-1, the J gene TRBJ2-1, with D perhaps TRBD1 (5 bases). V gave up 0 bases and J gave up 1 base, with 16 bases separating them. The germline gives CDR1 MGHRA, CDR2 YSYEKL. The CDR3 loop spans 18 amino acids. As DNA, the CDR3 is TGCGCCAGCAGCCAAGATCCCTCAGGGCCGATGTCCTACAATGAGCAGTTCTTC. Translated, it gives CASSQDPSGPMSYNEQFF.

This clonotype was counted a few times. The gene calls are TRBV19 and TRBJ1-1; TRBD1 matches at 8 bases. The CDR3 has 14 amino acids. V trimming: 7 bases; J trimming: 6 bases; junction bases outside the gene matches: 10. Germline V gene lookup returns CDR1 LNHDA and CDR2 SQIVND (reference sequence). CDR3 sequence: CASTGLEQGAEAFF. CDR3 bases: TGTGCCAGTACGGGTTTAGAACAGGGGGCTGAAGCTTTCTTT.

This clonotype showed up many times. The chain is built from TRBV24-1 and TRBJ2-5, with 9 bases aligning to TRBD1. Germline lookup yields CDR1 KGHDR and CDR2 SFDVKD. The V and J ends lost 2 bases and 0 bases, in that order; junction bases with no gene match: 6. This CDR3 region has 17 residues. Here the CDR3 DNA reads TGTGCCACCAGTGATTCGGTAGGGACAGGGTACCAAGAGACCCAGTACTTC. As protein: CATSDSVGTGYQETQYF.

Many counts were recorded for this clonotype. V and J are TRBV9 and TRBJ1-6; D remains ambiguous. V was cut by 4 bases and J by 8 bases, with 16 bases left in between. CDR3 length: 15 amino acids. Germline CDR1 reads SGDLS; CDR2 reads YYNGEE. The CDR3 spells CASSPDPAAHSPLHF. The DNA of the CDR3 is TGTGCCAGCAGCCCAGATCCTGCTGCGCATTCACCCCTCCACTTT.

This clonotype appeared many times. This rearrangement joins TRBV20-1 to TRBJ2-1, with 9 bases aligning to TRBD1. V shed 5 bases and J 5 bases; nucleotides not matched to a gene: 7. Per germline, CDR1 DFQATT and CDR2 SNEGSKA (reference sequence). This CDR3 contains 14 residues. CDR3 DNA sequence: TGCAGTGCTGGAGGGACAGGGAATAACAATGAGCAGTTCTTC. Its protein product is CSAGGTGNNNEQFF.

This clonotype was found many times. The chain is built from TRBV7-2 and TRBJ1-1; the D gene is possibly TRBD1 (5 bases). CDR1 is SGHTA, CDR2 FQGNSA, per germline. V was pared by 1 base and J by 4 bases, with 10 bases between. The CDR3 has 14 amino acids. The CDR3 protein is CASSLVEGSTEAFF. The CDR3 bases are TGTGCCAGCAGCTTAGTGGAGGGGTCCACTGAAGCTTTCTTT. The entire variable domain, with the rest obtained from reference TRBV7-2 and TRBJ1-1, is as follows: GAGVSQSPSNKVTEKGKDVELRCDPISGHTALYWYRQSLGQGLEFLIYFQGNSAPDKSGLPSDRFSAERTGGSVSTLTIQRTQQEDSAVYLCASSLVEGSTEAFFGQGTRLTVV.

This clonotype was recorded a few times. The germline gene is not matched at one end of the junction; a read error may be the cause. CDR3 bases: TGTGCCAGCATTGAAGGGGGGAACACCGGGGAGCTGTTTTTT. It is translated as CASIEGGNTGELFF. The rearrangement uses TRBV25-1 and TRBJ2-2; possibly TRBD1 for D (6 bases). The CDR3 covers 14 residues. Per the germline V gene, CDR1 is MGHDK and CDR2 is SYGVNS.

The chain has TRBV12-3 or TRBV12-4 and TRBJ1-1, with D unresolved. This CDR3 has 13 amino acids. The V end was cut by 6 bases, the J end by 11 bases, with 19 bases between. For the CDR3, the DNA is TGTGCCAGCAGCCCCGGATTCCGGATGGGGGCTTTCTTT. Its protein product is CASSPGFRMGAFF.

This clonotype was observed a single time. Sequence at one end of the junction differs from germline and may be a read error. This rearrangement joins TRBV4-1 to TRBJ2-7; D may be TRBD2 (6 bases). The CDR3 runs 15 residues. Germline values: CDR1 MGHRA, CDR2 YSYEKL. CDR3: CVSSPQDGGSYEQYF. For the CDR3, the DNA is TGCGTCAGCAGCCCCCAGGACGGGGGCTCCTACGAGCAGTACTTC.